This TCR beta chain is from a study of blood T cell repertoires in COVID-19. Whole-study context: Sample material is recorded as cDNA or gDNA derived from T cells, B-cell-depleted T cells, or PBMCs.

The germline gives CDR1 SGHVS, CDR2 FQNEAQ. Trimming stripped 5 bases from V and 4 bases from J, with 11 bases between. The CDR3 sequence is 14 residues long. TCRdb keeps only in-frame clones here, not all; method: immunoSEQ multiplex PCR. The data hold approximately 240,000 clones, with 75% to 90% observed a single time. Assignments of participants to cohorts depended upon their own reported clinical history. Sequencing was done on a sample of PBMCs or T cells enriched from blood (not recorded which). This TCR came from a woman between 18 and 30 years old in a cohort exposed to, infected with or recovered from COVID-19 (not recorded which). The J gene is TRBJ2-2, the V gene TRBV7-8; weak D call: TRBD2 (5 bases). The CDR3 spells CASSPTSFTGELFF. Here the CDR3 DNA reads TGTGCCAGCAGCCCAACTAGTTTCACCGGGGAGCTGTTTTTT. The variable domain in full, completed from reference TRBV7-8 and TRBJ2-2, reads GAGVSQSPRYKVAKRGQDVALRCDPISGHVSLFWYQQALGQGPEFLTYFQNEAQLDKSGLPSDRFFAERPEGSVSTLKIQRTQQEDSAVYLCASSPTSFTGELFFGEGSRLTVL.